This T cell receptor (beta chain) was recorded in a study of T cell repertoires in cytomegalovirus infection. Overall study context: Matching HLA type and CMV infection were both indicated by public TCR beta signatures.

This clonotype was seen many times. Its antigen is currently unknown. Study outcomes and limitations: Carriers of CMV and the relevant HLA type were discriminated by public TCR beta frequency. The response measured ex vivo was dominated by TCR beta clonotypes (HLA-C-restricted and CMV-specific).

TCRdb reprocessed the reads via MiXCR and lists one record per CDR3 protein. Of about 320,000 distinct CDR3 sequences in the sample, 9.5% were seen once. Germline V gene sequence: CDR1 SGHVS, CDR2 FQNEAQ. This CDR3 comprises 15 residues. The V gene lost 1 base and the J gene lost 8 bases, with 15 bases spanning the gap. The V gene is TRBV7-8, the J gene TRBJ2-1; either TRBD1 or TRBD2 may supply D (5 bases each). The TCR originated in a human donor in good health (CMV status not recorded). Some clones in this sample may be carry-over from other donors' samples. The material sequenced was PBMCs. DNA of the CDR3: TGTGCCAGCAGCTTAGAAGGGACCCGGGGCCATGAGCAGTTCTTC. This gives the protein CASSLEGTRGHEQFF.